This record covers a single T cell receptor (beta chain). The V end was cut by 5 bases, the J end by 4 bases, with 20 bases between. Looked up from germline, CDR1 is MNHNY and CDR2 is SVGAGI (reference sequence). CDR3 size: 16 residues. The data belong to a study of blood T cell repertoires in COVID-19. Study details: Specimens from acute and convalescent COVID-19 originated in the United States, Italy and Spain. PBMCs, B-cell-depleted T cells, or T cells were the source of the cDNA or gDNA that made up the material.

Methods used by the authors: Reference gene primer amplification gave estimated nucleated cell counts. Repertoires were generated with immunoSEQ multiplex PCR, while TCRdb's copy carries only in-frame clones and drops some. The V and J calls and the clone size are those of that table, but D and trimming were determined from the DNA. The sample consists of under 200,000 clones, about 85% of them appearing once. This clonotype originated in a man aged 55 to 70 with acute or convalescent COVID-19. J is TRBJ1-1 and V is TRBV6-6, with D possibly matching TRBD1 (5 bases). The sample taken for sequencing was peripheral blood. In DNA, the CDR3 is TGTGCCAGCAGTAGGGAGGGGCTCGGGTTTGGCACTGAAGCTTTCTTT. As protein: CASSREGLGFGTEAFF.